What follows describes a single TCR beta chain. The sample originates from a study of T-cell reconstitution after alpha-beta-depleted transplantation in children. The TCRbeta library was prepared with unique molecular identifiers. TCRdb redid the calling of the PCR reads with MiXCR, one entry per CDR3 protein. Of fewer than 400,000 distinct CDR3 sequences in the sample, around 21% were seen once. Germline V lookup: CDR1 SGHTA, CDR2 FQGNSA. The CDR3 covers 13 residues. V lost 2 bases, J lost 4 bases, and 7 bases lay in between. V gene TRBV7-2 combines with J gene TRBJ2-3; D ambiguous. The sequencing used PBMCs from the stem cell graft donor, collected from the stem cell graft. The clonotype was recovered from a human donor who donated a stem cell graft to a child with acute myeloid leukemia. CDR3 amino acids: CASSLSRPDTQYF. CDR3 DNA sequence: TGTGCCAGCAGCTTAAGTCGCCCAGATACGCAGTATTTT.